This TCR beta chain was retrieved from a study of monozygotic twins with inflammatory bowel disease. Each donor supplied around 2.3 ml of blood. The template was total RNA from whole blood, with no T cell sorting. Study-wide results and limits: A reduction in TCRbeta diversity (inverse Simpson) was seen in IBD patients relative to healthy co-twins.

Making each TCR library took 3,000 to 4,500 ng of total RNA. TCRdb reanalyzed the 5' RACE reads and collapses them to one entry per CDR3 protein, without DNA. The repertoire table contains some 170,000 distinct CDR3 sequences. The CDR3 length is 14 residues. Germline loops: CDR1 SQVTM, CDR2 ANQGSEA. In the case of this clonotype: No antigen is known for it.

The TCR originated in a human donor with ulcerative colitis or Crohn's disease, or a healthy co-twin of an affected twin (not recorded which). The sequenced sample was blood. V is TRBV29-1 and J is TRBJ2-7. The CDR3 sequence: CSVIDGATYYEQYF.